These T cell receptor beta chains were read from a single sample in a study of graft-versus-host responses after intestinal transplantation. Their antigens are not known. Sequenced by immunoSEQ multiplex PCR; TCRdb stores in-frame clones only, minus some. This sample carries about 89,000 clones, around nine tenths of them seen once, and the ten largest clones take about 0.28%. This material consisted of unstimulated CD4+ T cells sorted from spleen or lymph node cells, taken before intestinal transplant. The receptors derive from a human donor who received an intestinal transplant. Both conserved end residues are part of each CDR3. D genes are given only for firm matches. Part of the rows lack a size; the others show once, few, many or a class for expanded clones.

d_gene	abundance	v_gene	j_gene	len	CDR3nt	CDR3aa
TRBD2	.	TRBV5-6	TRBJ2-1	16	TGTGCCAGCAGCGGCACTAGCGGACTCTCCTACAATGAGCAGTTCTTC	CASSGTSGLSYNEQFF
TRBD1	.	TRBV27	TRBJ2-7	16	TGTGCCAGCAGTTTAGGACCCGGGACAGGGTCAGGTGAGCAGTACTTC	CASSLGPGTGSGEQYF
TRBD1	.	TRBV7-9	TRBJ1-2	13	TGTGCCAGCAGCCCCACAGGGGTCTATGGCTACACCTTC	CASSPTGVYGYTF
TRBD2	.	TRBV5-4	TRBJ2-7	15	TGTGCCAGCAGCTTGGTAGGGACTAGGGGAATTGAGCAGTACTTC	CASSLVGTRGIEQYF
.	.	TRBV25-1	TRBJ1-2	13	TGTGCCAGCAGCACCCCCACCTTACATGGCTACACCTTC	CASSTPTLHGYTF
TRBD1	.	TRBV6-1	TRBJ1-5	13	TGTGCCAGCGGAGACAGGGGGCATCAGCCCCAGCATTTT	CASGDRGHQPQHF
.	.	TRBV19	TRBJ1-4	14	TGTGCCAGTAATATTGGGGGGCTGGGTGAAAAACTGTTTTTT	CASNIGGLGEKLFF
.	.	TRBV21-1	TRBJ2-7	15	TGTGCCAGCAGCAAATTCGGGACTGCCTCTCCCGAGCAGTACTTC	CASSKFGTASPEQYF
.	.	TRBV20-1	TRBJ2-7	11	TGCAGTGCTAGTAAAAGGGACGAGCAGTACTTC	CSASKRDEQYF
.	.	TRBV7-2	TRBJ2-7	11	TGTGCCAGCAGCTTCAGCTACGAGCAGTACTTC	CASSFSYEQYF
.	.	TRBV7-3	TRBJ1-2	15	TGTGCCTCCTTCAACAGCGCGGGGGCTAACTATGGCTACACCTTC	CASFNSAGANYGYTF
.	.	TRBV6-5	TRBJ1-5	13	TGTGCCAGCAGCCCTATACAGGGTCGGCCCCAGCATTTT	CASSPIQGRPQHF
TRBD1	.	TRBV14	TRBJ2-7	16	TGTGCCAGCAGCCACTACGGGACAGAGAGCTCCTACGAGCAGTACTTC	CASSHYGTESSYEQYF
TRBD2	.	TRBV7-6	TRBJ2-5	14	TGTGCCAGCAGCTCCGGGACTAGTAGTGGGGAGCAGTACTTC	CASSSGTSSGEQYF
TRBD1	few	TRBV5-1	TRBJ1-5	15	TGCGCCAGCAGCTTGGAGGGGAGACAGGGGCAGCCCCAGCATTTT	CASSLEGRQGQPQHF
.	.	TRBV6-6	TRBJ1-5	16	TGTGCCAGCAGTTACTCGACGAGTGGGATCGGTCAGCCCCAGCATTTT	CASSYSTSGIGQPQHF
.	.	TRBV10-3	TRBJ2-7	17	TGTGCCATCAGTGAGTGGGGGCAGGAACTTCTCTCCTACGAGCAGTACTTC	CAISEWGQELLSYEQYF
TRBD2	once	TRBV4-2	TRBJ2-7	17	TGTGCCAGCAGCCCCATTTGGACTAGCGGGAGTGTCTACGAGCAGTACTTC	CASSPIWTSGSVYEQYF
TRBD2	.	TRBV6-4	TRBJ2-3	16	TGTGCCAGCAGCAAACAACTAGCGGGAGCTGGAGATACGCAGTATTTT	CASSKQLAGAGDTQYF
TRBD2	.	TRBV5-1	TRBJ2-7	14	TGCGCCAGCAGCGAACTAGCGAGCTCCTACGAGCAGTACTTC	CASSELASSYEQYF
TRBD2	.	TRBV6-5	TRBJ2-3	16	TGTGCCAGCAGTTTCGGACTAGCGGGAGACACAGATACGCAGTATTTT	CASSFGLAGDTDTQYF
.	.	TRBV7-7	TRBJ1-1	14	TGTGCCAGCAGCCGATTGGGACCGGGGGCTGAAGCTTTCTTT	CASSRLGPGAEAFF
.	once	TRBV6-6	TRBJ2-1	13	TGTGCCAGCATTGGCCATTCCTACAATGAGCAGTTCTTC	CASIGHSYNEQFF
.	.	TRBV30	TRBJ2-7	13	TGTGCCTGGAGTGAGGGCCGACCCTACGAGCAGTACTTC	CAWSEGRPYEQYF
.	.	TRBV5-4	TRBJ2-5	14	TGTGCCACCTTCCCGGGGGTTCGCCAAGAGACCCAGTACTTC	CATFPGVRQETQYF
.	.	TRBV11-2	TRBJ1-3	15	TGTGCCAGCAGCTCACTACAGGGCTCTGGAAACACCATATATTTT	CASSSLQGSGNTIYF
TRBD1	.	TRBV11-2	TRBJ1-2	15	TGTGCCAGCAGCTTAGTGGCAGGGGGCATCTATGGCTACACCTTC	CASSLVAGGIYGYTF
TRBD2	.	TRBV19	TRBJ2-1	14	TGTGCCAGTACCCCGCTAGCGGGTCACAATGAGCAGTTCTTC	CASTPLAGHNEQFF
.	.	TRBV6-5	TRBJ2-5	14	TGTGCCAGCAGTGACGGGACGGCGCAAGAGACCCAGTACTTC	CASSDGTAQETQYF
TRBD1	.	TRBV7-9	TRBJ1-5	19	TGTGCCAGCAGCTTAGACCCCGGGGGACAGACCTTTAGCAATCAGCCCCAGCATTTT	CASSLDPGGQTFSNQPQHF
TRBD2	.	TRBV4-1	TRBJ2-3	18	TGCGCCAGCAGCCTCCAGACAACAGCGGGAGGGCCTGAAGATACGCAGTATTTT	CASSLQTTAGGPEDTQYF
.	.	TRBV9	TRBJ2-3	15	TGTGCCAGCAGCGTCCTTAGCGGAGACACAGATACGCAGTATTTT	CASSVLSGDTDTQYF
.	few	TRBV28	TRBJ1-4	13	TGTGCCAGCAGAGAAGGAGGTAATGAAAAACTGTTTTTT	CASREGGNEKLFF
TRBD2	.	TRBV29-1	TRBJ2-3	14	TGCAGCGTTGGAGCGGGAGGCGGCACAGATACGCAGTATTTT	CSVGAGGGTDTQYF
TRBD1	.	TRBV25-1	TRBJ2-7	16	TGTGCCAGCAGTGACCCCCGGGACAGGGGCTCCTACGAGCAGTACTTC	CASSDPRDRGSYEQYF
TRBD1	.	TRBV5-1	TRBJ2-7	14	TGCGCCAGCAGCTTAAATGCAGGGGGCGGCGAGCAGTACTTC	CASSLNAGGGEQYF
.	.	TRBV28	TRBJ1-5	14	TGTGCCAGCAGACGGGACCGAACCAATCAGCCCCAGCATTTT	CASRRDRTNQPQHF
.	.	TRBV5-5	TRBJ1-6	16	TGTGCCAGCAGCCTTAGTGTTAACAATGAGGATTCACCCCTCCACTTT	CASSLSVNNEDSPLHF
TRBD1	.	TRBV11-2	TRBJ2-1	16	TGTGCCAGCACTCTAAGGGGGCCCGGCTCCTACAATGAGCAGTTCTTC	CASTLRGPGSYNEQFF
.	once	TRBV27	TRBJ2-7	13	TGTGCCAGCAGTTTATGGCCAGTCAACGAGCAGTACTTC	CASSLWPVNEQYF
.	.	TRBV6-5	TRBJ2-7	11	TGTGCCAGCAGTTACAAGGGCTACGAGTACTTC	CASSYKGYEYF
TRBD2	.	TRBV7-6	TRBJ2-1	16	TGTGCCAGCAGCTCCCATAGCGGGAGGGCGTACAATGAGCAGTTCTTC	CASSSHSGRAYNEQFF